Only a few counts were recorded for the clone carrying this T cell receptor (beta chain). The sample originates from a study of blood T cell repertoires in COVID-19. The overall study: The United States, Italy and Spain supplied acute and convalescent COVID-19 samples.

CDR3 size: 17 residues. The junction had 11 bases not matched to a gene; V was cut back by 2 bases and J by 7 bases. In germline, CDR1 is KGHSH, CDR2 LQKENI. Authors' analysis steps: Estimates of nucleated cell counts were drawn from the amplification of reference gene primers. Profiling relied on immunoSEQ multiplex PCR, and the TCRdb table lists in-frame clones only, not all of them. The V and J calls and the clone size are those of that table, but D and trimming were determined from the DNA. The sample contains a few hundred thousand clones, about nine tenths of which appear only once. J is TRBJ2-7 and V is TRBV18; 13 nucleotides line up with TRBD2. The source is a woman aged 40 to 55 who had recovered from COVID-19. The specimen was peripheral blood. In DNA, the CDR3 is TGTGCCAGCTCACCATCAGGGACTAGCGGGAATCATGGGGAGCAGTACTTC. Amino acids: CASSPSGTSGNHGEQYF.